This T cell receptor (beta chain) comes out of a study of blood T cell repertoires in COVID-19 (dated by TCRdb to the early 2020s). Study-wide context: Collaborator samples came from the United States, Italy and Spain and covered acute and convalescent phases of COVID-19. The material from the prospective study consisted of cDNA or gDNA derived from T cells, B-cell-depleted T cells, or PBMCs. The dataset comprised deeply sampled blood TCRbeta repertoires from subjects exposed to, actively infected with, or recovered from COVID-19. The repertoires were released in a freely available public database intended as a resource for research on the immune response to SARS-CoV-2. The samples were drawn from the first 160 participants of the ongoing ImmuneRACE study and from over a thousand subjects provided by 6 global collaborators. Nearly every sample came with metadata listing a de-identified subject ID, COVID-19 status, age in years and sex. Where available, HLA class I and class II types were taken from metadata supplied by the sample provider and were not determined by assay-based typing.

The V end gives up 4 bases and the J end 2 bases, leaving 4 bases in the junction not matched to a gene. Per the germline V gene, SGHDN is the CDR1 and FVKESK is the CDR2. The CDR3 runs 14 residues from the cysteine to the phenylalanine. Here the CDR3 DNA is all that survives: 42 bases in frame from base 1. Study-wide conclusions, independent of this receptor: The quantity of clinical and demographic metadata differed by source and by participant and was supplied without curation.

The immunoSEQ Assay, a bias-controlled multiplex PCR, was used to amplify TCRbeta CDR3 regions from genomic DNA. Concerning the study's data processing: Nucleated cell counts per sample were estimated from amplification of reference gene primers within the assay. To quantify the absolute abundance of each unique TCRbeta CDR3 rearrangement, sequence reads were collapsed and filtered. For each sample, productive Simpson clonality was calculated as the square root of Simpson's diversity index across productive rearrangements. Not all clones reach the TCRdb copy of this immuneACCESS table, which keeps in-frame sequences only. Checked studies attribute under half of the gap to unresolved V genes and leave the rest unexplained. The DNA was the basis for D and trimming; V, J and clone size are from that table. The sample contains some 39,000 clones, more than 90% of them found a single time. The ten largest clones add up to 5% to 7% of the sample.

Concerning this clone: Its antigen has not been determined. No much larger clonotype is one base removed from it; base qualities were not supplied.

Collaborating institutions collected whole blood in K2EDTA tubes following their own protocols. For TCRbeta analysis, collaborators shipped samples in one of three forms: frozen whole blood, isolated PBMCs, or DNA extracted from either of those sample types. The TCR sequence derives from a human donor in a cohort sampled during active COVID-19. The chain is made from TRBV14 and TRBJ2-5; 7 middle bases align to TRBD2. The source material was peripheral blood. The CDR3 amino acid sequence is: CASSPLGGQETQYF. DNA sequence: TGTGCCAGCAGCCCTCTCGGGGGGCAAGAGACCCAGTACTTC.